Listed below are T cell receptor beta chains from one sample, sequenced in a study of blood T cell repertoires in COVID-19. Repertoires were generated with immunoSEQ multiplex PCR, while TCRdb's copy carries only in-frame clones and drops some. The data show around 20,000 clones, more than 70% seen once. Sequencing used PBMCs or T cells enriched from blood (not recorded which). Every receptor here comes from a woman in her 30s who had recovered from COVID-19. CDR3s include the opening cysteine and the closing phenylalanine or tryptophan. D genes are given only for firm matches. The listing skips clone size in some rows; elsewhere it reads once, few, many or a size class.

v_call	clone_size	d_call	j_call	cdr3_nt	cdr3_aa
TRBV4-1	.	TRBD2	TRBJ2-5	TGCGCCAGCAGCCAATACCGGACTAGCCAAGAGACCCAGTACTTC	CASSQYRTSQETQYF
TRBV6-5	.	.	TRBJ1-5	TGTGCCAGCTCTGACATTGCGCGACGGGGGCCCCAGCATTTT	CASSDIARRGPQHF
TRBV7-3	.	TRBD1	TRBJ2-1	TGTGCCAGCAGCCCCCAGCCCAAGGGGGCGGGTGATGAGCAGTTCTTC	CASSPQPKGAGDEQFF
TRBV9	.	TRBD2	TRBJ2-2	TGTGCCAGCAGCGTAGTCCCGGCGGGGGAATTTGGCGGGGAGCTGTTTTTT	CASSVVPAGEFGGELFF
TRBV30	.	TRBD1	TRBJ1-1	TGTGCCGGGGCGGGACAGGGGAACACTGAAGCTTTCTTT	CAGAGQGNTEAFF
TRBV19	.	TRBD1	TRBJ1-1	TGTGCCAGTAGTACCCGCCAGGGACAGGGGAACACTGAAGCTTTCTTT	CASSTRQGQGNTEAFF
TRBV6-4	.	.	TRBJ1-5	TGTGCCAGCAGTGAACATGGGGCAGTTGGGCCCCAGCATTTT	CASSEHGAVGPQHF
TRBV12-3/TRBV12-4	.	.	TRBJ2-1	TGTGCCAGCAGCCCTGACATCGGTGAGCAGTTCTTC	CASSPDIGEQFF
TRBV3-1/TRBV3-2	.	.	TRBJ1-2	TGTGCCAGCCAAAAGGGAAATGGAGGGCAGGACTATGGCTACACCTTC	CASQKGNGGQDYGYTF
TRBV3-1/TRBV3-2	.	.	TRBJ1-6	TGTGCCAGCAGCCAAGATCTGACAGGCTCCTATAATTCACCCCTCCACTTT	CASSQDLTGSYNSPLHF
TRBV6-1	.	.	TRBJ2-3	TGTGCCAGCAGTGAAGGGTGGGGGGTAGGAGATACGCAGTATTTT	CASSEGWGVGDTQYF
TRBV12-3/TRBV12-4	.	TRBD1	TRBJ2-7	TGTGCCAGCAGTTCACAGGGGCCCCGGGAGCAGTACTTC	CASSSQGPREQYF
TRBV24-1	.	TRBD1	TRBJ2-3	TGTGCCACCAGTGACCCCACCCCCGGACAGGGGGGAACAGATACGCAGTATTTT	CATSDPTPGQGGTDTQYF
TRBV4-3	once	TRBD2	TRBJ2-7	TGCGCCAGCAGCCAAGGGACTAGTCATTACGAGCAGTACTTC	CASSQGTSHYEQYF
TRBV7-3	.	.	TRBJ1-2	TGTGCCAGCAGCTTGACAGTCTATGGCTACACCTTC	CASSLTVYGYTF
TRBV6-5	.	.	TRBJ1-1	TGTGCCAGCAGTTGGAGCATGAACACTGAAGCTTTCTTT	CASSWSMNTEAFF
TRBV4-3	once	TRBD2	TRBJ2-3	TGCGCCAGCAGCCAAGATGTAGCGGGGGGCGACAATAACCGGGCAGATACGCAGTATTTT	CASSQDVAGGDNNRADTQYF
TRBV6-1	few	TRBD1	TRBJ1-2	TGTGCCAGCAGTGATCGGGACAGCGTTAACTATGGCTACACCTTC	CASSDRDSVNYGYTF
TRBV28	.	.	TRBJ1-1	TGTGCCAGCAGTTTAAGAGACAGCATGAACACTGAAGCTTTCTTT	CASSLRDSMNTEAFF
TRBV21-1	.	.	TRBJ1-3	TGTGCCAGCAGCGATGAACCGGGCAGGGTTGGGTTGACAACCTCTGGAAACACCATATATTTT	CASSDEPGRVGLTTSGNTIYF
TRBV20-1	.	.	TRBJ2-1	TGCAGTGCTAGTCAAAACAATGAGCAGTTCTTC	CSASQNNEQFF
TRBV28	few	.	TRBJ2-7	TGTGCCAGCAGTCCCCCCCGACAGGAGCAGTACTTC	CASSPPRQEQYF
TRBV6-2/TRBV6-3	once	TRBD2	TRBJ2-3	TGTGCCAGCAGTTACTCCCAGCGGGGGGGTGTGACAGATACGCAGTATTTT	CASSYSQRGGVTDTQYF
TRBV24-1	once	TRBD2	TRBJ2-6	TGTGCCACCAGTGAGGGTAGCGGGGGGTTAAAGGGCAACGTCCTGACTTTC	CATSEGSGGLKGNVLTF
TRBV5-1	.	TRBD2	TRBJ2-5	TGCGCCAGCAGCTTGGAAGTAGCGGGGGGGCGAGAGACCCAGTACTTC	CASSLEVAGGRETQYF
TRBV11-2	.	.	TRBJ1-1	TGTGCCAGCAGCTTGGCGGGGCAGGGTGAAGCTTTCTTT	CASSLAGQGEAFF
TRBV7-3	.	TRBD1	TRBJ2-1	TGTGCCAGCAGACCCGGAGACAGGGCCCACAATGAGCAGTTCTTC	CASRPGDRAHNEQFF
TRBV4-1	.	.	TRBJ1-5	TGCGCCAGCAGCCAAGAAGCGGGGGTCGGTGAGAGCAATCAGCCCCAGCATTTT	CASSQEAGVGESNQPQHF
TRBV13	.	TRBD2	TRBJ2-5	TGTGCCAGCAGCTTTAGCGGGGGGGCAGGAGAGACCCAGTACTTC	CASSFSGGAGETQYF
TRBV5-1	.	.	TRBJ2-5	TGCGCCAGCAGCCACCGGGACTCGCAAGAGACCCAGTACTTC	CASSHRDSQETQYF
TRBV18	.	.	TRBJ2-5	TGTGCCAGCTCATCCCGCCAGGGGCCGGCGGGAGAGACCCAGTACTTC	CASSSRQGPAGETQYF
TRBV5-1	.	TRBD2	TRBJ2-1	TGCGCCAGCAGCACAGGGACTAGCGGAGGTGGGCAGTTCTTC	CASSTGTSGGGQFF
TRBV30	.	.	TRBJ1-1	TGTGCCTGGAGTGTGGCAGGGCCCACTGAAGCTTTCTTT	CAWSVAGPTEAFF
TRBV6-5	.	.	TRBJ2-7	TGTGCCAGCAGTTACGGGCCCTACGAGCAGTACTTC	CASSYGPYEQYF
TRBV18	.	TRBD1	TRBJ2-2	TGTGCCAGCTCGCCTGATACAGGGGCCGGGGAGCTGTTTTTT	CASSPDTGAGELFF
TRBV6-2/TRBV6-3	.	TRBD1	TRBJ1-1	TGTGCCAGCAGTTTCGGGACAGGTGAAGCTTTCTTT	CASSFGTGEAFF
TRBV12-5	.	.	TRBJ2-2	TGTGCTAGTGCTAGTGGGTCCGGGGAGCTGTTTTTT	CASASGSGELFF
TRBV5-1	few	.	TRBJ2-5	TGCGCCAGCAGCTTGGAGGGCAGGGCGGAGACCCAGTACTTC	CASSLEGRAETQYF
TRBV2	.	TRBD1	TRBJ1-6	TGTGCCAGCAGTGAGATACAGGGGAATAATTCACCCCTCCACTTT	CASSEIQGNNSPLHF
TRBV14	few	TRBD1	TRBJ1-6	TGTGCCAGCGCGGGGGGACAGTATAATTCACCCCTCCACTTT	CASAGGQYNSPLHF
TRBV2	few	.	TRBJ1-2	TGTGCCAGCAGTGAAACCGGGGTAGCAAACTATGGCTACACCTTC	CASSETGVANYGYTF
TRBV7-2	.	.	TRBJ2-5	TGTGCCAGCAGCTTAGTATCAGGGGTCCAAGAGACCCAGTACTTC	CASSLVSGVQETQYF
TRBV6-5	.	TRBD2	TRBJ2-1	TGTGCCAGCAGTTCCGAACTAGCGGAGAGCTACAATGAGCAGTTCTTC	CASSSELAESYNEQFF
TRBV5-8	.	.	TRBJ1-1	TGTGCCAGCAGCTTGACTGGAGGCGGGAACACTGAAGCTTTCTTT	CASSLTGGGNTEAFF
TRBV7-2	.	TRBD1	TRBJ1-4	TGTGCCAGCAGCTCCGGACAGGGCGGGGGTGAAAAACTGTTTTTT	CASSSGQGGGEKLFF
TRBV19	.	.	TRBJ2-3	TGTGCCACAAGACAGAGCACAGATACGCAGTATTTT	CATRQSTDTQYF
TRBV9	once	TRBD2	TRBJ2-3	TGTGCCAGCAGCGTTTTCGGGGGGGCCCTAACCTCGGGTTCGGCAGATACGCAGTATTTT	CASSVFGGALTSGSADTQYF
TRBV6-5	.	.	TRBJ2-7	TGTGCCAGCAGTTACTCGGCAGGGCGCGAGCAGTACTTC	CASSYSAGREQYF
TRBV5-8	once	TRBD1	TRBJ2-3	TGTGCCAGCAGCTTGGACAGGGGAACTAGCACAGATACGCAGTATTTT	CASSLDRGTSTDTQYF
TRBV19	.	.	TRBJ1-2	TGTGCCAGTAGTATCCCGGCCAGGGACTATGGCTACACCTTC	CASSIPARDYGYTF